The next 23 T cell receptor beta chains were all read from a single sample in a study of graft-versus-host responses after intestinal transplantation. TCRdb's table, derived via immunoSEQ multiplex PCR, lists solely in-frame clones and lacks some. The sample lists about 38,000 clones; under 85% were seen once. The sample was PBMCs, taken 1070 days after transplant. The receptors were gathered from a human patient who received an intestinal transplant, so some T cells may come from the graft donor.

This rearrangement joins TRBV15 to TRBJ1-5, with D tentatively TRBD1 (5 bases). V gave up 5 bases and J gave up 4 bases, with 12 bases separating them. From germline, CDR1 is LNHNV and CDR2 YYDKDF (reference sequence). CDR3 length equals 14 residues. In nucleotides, the CDR3 is TGTGCCACCAGCCAACAGACAGTTAATCAGCCCCAGCATTTT. Translation gives CATSQQTVNQPQHF.

The chain joins TRBV5-1 to TRBJ2-7; D may be TRBD2 (6 bases). V was clipped by 0 bases and J by 3 bases, with 13 bases between them. The length of the CDR3 is 15 residues. CDR1 and CDR2 from the germline V gene are SGHRS and YFSETQ. DNA of the CDR3: TGCGCCAGCAGCTTGGCCTGGGAGGAGATCTACGAGCAGTACTTC. Translated, it gives CASSLAWEEIYEQYF. The entire variable domain, with the rest obtained from reference TRBV5-1 and TRBJ2-7, is as follows: KAGVTQTPRYLIKTRGQQVTLSCSPISGHRSVSWYQQTPGQGLQFLFEYFSETQRNKGNFPGRFSGRQFSNSRSEMNVSTLELGDSALYLCASSLAWEEIYEQYFGPGTRLTVT.

V gene TRBV13 combines with J gene TRBJ1-4; tentative D call: TRBD1 (5 bases). The CDR3 spans 16 residues. The germline gives CDR1 PRHDT, CDR2 FYEKMQ (reference sequence). V lost 2 bases to trimming and J lost 8 bases, with 18 bases between them. The CDR3 sequence: CASSLPPGRALEKLFF. The CDR3 coding sequence is TGTGCCAGCAGCTTACCACCGGGACGGGCCCTCGAAAAACTGTTTTTT.

The chain links TRBV4-2 to TRBJ2-1; 10 nucleotides match TRBD1. CDR1 is LGHNA, CDR2 YNFKEQ, per germline. This CDR3 spans 14 amino acids. After removal of 3 bases from V and 6 bases from J, the junction contained 2 bases not matched to a gene. CDR3 nucleotide sequence: TGTGCCAGCAGCCACAGGACAGGGGGCAATGAGCAGTTCTTC. Translation gives CASSHRTGGNEQFF.

This clone was observed once. Here the CDR3 DNA reads TGTGCCAGCAGCGTAGCCGCGAACTCCTACGAGCAGTACTTC. Translating it yields CASSVAANSYEQYF. This rearrangement joins TRBV9 to TRBJ2-7; no definite D call. The V gene lost 0 bases and the J gene lost 0 bases, with 7 bases spanning the gap. The V gene's germline CDR1 is SGDLS and CDR2 YYNGEE. The CDR3 extends over 14 amino acids.

The V gene is TRBV6-5, the J gene TRBJ1-4, with D unresolved. Trimming left V 4 bases short and J 8 bases short, with 14 bases between. Germline V gene lookup returns CDR1 MNHEY and CDR2 SVGAGI. CDR3 length: 14 residues. CDR3 in DNA: TGTGCCAGCAGTTCCAGGAGGAAGAGGGAAAAACTGTTTTTT. Its translation is CASSSRRKREKLFF.

This clone is medium-sized (0.01 to 0.1%) within its sample. The rearrangement links TRBV6-1 to TRBJ2-6, with D possibly TRBD1 on 6 matching bases. Looked up from germline, CDR1 is MNHNS and CDR2 is SASEGT. The CDR3 is 15 amino acids. V dropped 1 base and J dropped 2 bases, with 6 bases sitting between them. For the CDR3, the DNA is TGTGCCAGCAGTGAAGAGGGGGCTGGGGCCAACGTCCTGACTTTC. It is translated as CASSEEGAGANVLTF.

The genes are TRBV7-6 and TRBJ2-7; 12 bases map to TRBD2. V trimming: 5 bases; J trimming: 0 bases; junction bases outside the gene matches: 11. The CDR3 covers 18 residues. The germline V gene has CDR1 SGHVS and CDR2 FNYEAQ. The CDR3 spells CASSAAGTSGFSSYEQYF. The CDR3 DNA reads as TGTGCCAGCAGCGCAGCCGGGACTAGCGGGTTTAGCTCCTACGAGCAGTACTTC.

The rearrangement links TRBV11-2 to TRBJ2-1, with a possible D match to TRBD2 (6 bases). The CDR3 is 14 residues long. From germline, CDR1 is SGHAT and CDR2 FQNNGV. V lost 5 bases and J 4 bases, leaving 12 bases between the germline ends. CDR3 sequence (DNA): TGTGCCAGCAGCGATGGGGGGTCATACAATGAGCAGTTCTTC. Protein product: CASSDGGSYNEQFF. The variable domain in full, with the rest retrieved from reference TRBV11-2 and TRBJ2-1, is EAGVAQSPRYKIIEKRQSVAFWCNPISGHATLYWYQQILGQGPKLLIQFQNNGVVDDSQLPKDRFSAERLKGVDSTLKIQPAKLEDSAVYLCASSDGGSYNEQFFGPGTRLTVL.

The gene calls are TRBV11-2 and TRBJ1-6; tentative D call: TRBD1 (6 bases). There are 15 residues in the CDR3. The germline CDR1 and CDR2 sequences are SGHAT and FQNNGV. V shed 4 bases and J shed 6 bases, with 13 bases lying between them. CDR3 loop: CASSSQGRINSPLHF. CDR3 sequence (DNA): TGTGCCAGCAGCTCACAGGGACGCATTAATTCACCCCTCCACTTT. The full variable domain, rest sourced from reference TRBV11-2 and TRBJ1-6, is EAGVAQSPRYKIIEKRQSVAFWCNPISGHATLYWYQQILGQGPKLLIQFQNNGVVDDSQLPKDRFSAERLKGVDSTLKIQPAKLEDSAVYLCASSSQGRINSPLHFGNGTRLTVT.

The rearrangement joins TRBV6-1 to TRBJ2-7; D call uncertain. The germline V and J ends were trimmed by 8 bases and 1 base, with 12 bases remaining between them. Germline loops: CDR1 MNHNS, CDR2 SASEGT. This CDR3 has 13 amino acids. In DNA form, the CDR3 reads TGTGCCAGCGCCCTAGGCAGTTCCTACGAGCAGTACTTC. This sequence encodes CASALGSSYEQYF.

V usage is TRBV7-2 and J usage is TRBJ2-7, with D tentatively TRBD1 (5 bases). The CDR3 sequence is 13 residues long. Germline V gene sequence: CDR1 SGHTA, CDR2 FQGNSA. V was cut by 7 bases and J by 3 bases, with 13 bases left in between. CDR3 nucleotides: TGTGCCAGCACCCAAAGACAGCACTACGAGCAGTACTTC. Its translation: CASTQRQHYEQYF. Full variable domain (rest looked up from reference TRBV7-2 and TRBJ2-7): GAGVSQSPSNKVTEKGKDVELRCDPISGHTALYWYRQSLGQGLEFLIYFQGNSAPDKSGLPSDRFSAERTGGSVSTLTIQRTQQEDSAVYLCASTQRQHYEQYFGPGTRLTVT.

This rearrangement joins TRBV10-3 to TRBJ1-1; 12 bases are shared with TRBD1. V shed 6 bases, J shed 11 bases, and the junction held 7 bases outside the gene matches. The CDR3 is 13 residues long. From germline, CDR1 is ENHRY and CDR2 SYGVKD. CDR3 coding DNA: TGTGCCATCAGGGGACAGGGGGCACTGAGTGCTTTCTTT. This translates into CAIRGQGALSAFF.

The rearrangement links TRBV28 to TRBJ1-5; tentative D call: TRBD1 (6 bases). Trimming removed 7 bases from V and 5 bases from J, with 18 bases in between. Germline lookup yields CDR1 MDHEN and CDR2 SYDVKM. The CDR3 covers 15 residues. The CDR3 reads CASTMPRAGDQPQHF. The DNA of the CDR3 is TGTGCCAGCACCATGCCTAGGGCAGGGGATCAGCCCCAGCATTTT.

CDR3 region: CASSYPQGSYNSPLHF. The CDR3 DNA sequence: TGTGCCAGCAGTTACCCACAGGGCTCCTATAATTCACCCCTCCACTTT. The chain combines TRBV6-6 with TRBJ1-6; weak D call: TRBD1 (6 bases). Trimming left V 2 bases short and J 0 bases short, with 8 bases between. The CDR3 loop spans 16 amino acids. Germline CDR1 MNHNY, CDR2 SVGAGI (reference sequence).

This clone came up a few times. This chain links TRBV19 with TRBJ1-1, with D unclear. V lost 3 bases and J lost 4, with 6 bases in between. Germline assignment: CDR1 LNHDA and CDR2 SQIVND (reference sequence). The CDR3 contains 12 residues. The CDR3, as DNA: TGTGCCAGTAGTATTACCTTCACTGAAGCTTTCTTT. Protein: CASSITFTEAFF.

The rearrangement uses TRBV29-1 and TRBJ2-1, with D perhaps matching TRBD2 (5 bases). CDR3 length: 14 residues. The V and J ends lost 6 bases and 0 bases respectively, with 12 bases between them. Per germline, CDR1 SQVTM and CDR2 ANQGSEA. The CDR3 DNA is TGCAGCGTCTGGACTGGGAGCTCCTACAATGAGCAGTTCTTC. Translating gives CSVWTGSSYNEQFF.

This clone was detected only once. The chain recombines TRBV30 with TRBJ2-7; D is perhaps TRBD2 (5 bases). Trimming took off 0 bases at V and 4 bases at J, with 10 bases between the two ends. Per the germline V gene, CDR1 is GTSNPN and CDR2 is SVGIG (reference sequence). The CDR3 has 13 residues. The CDR3 spells CAWSVLRGYEQYF. For the CDR3, the DNA is TGTGCCTGGAGTGTACTCCGGGGTTACGAGCAGTACTTC.

This clone was seen a single time. The rearrangement links TRBV20-1 to TRBJ2-1, with D possibly TRBD1 on 6 matching bases. The germline V and J ends were trimmed by 2 bases and 7 bases, with 6 bases remaining between them. The CDR3 sequence is 11 residues long. CDR1 DFQATT and CDR2 SNEGSKA come from the germline V gene (reference sequence). This CDR3 is CSARRGNEQFF. The CDR3 bases are TGCAGTGCTAGAAGGGGGAATGAGCAGTTCTTC.

Worth noting for this clone: One junction end does not reproduce the germline sequence, and a read error may be involved. Within the sample, other DNA sequences also encode this same CDR3. The chain uses TRBV9 and TRBJ2-2; 9 nucleotides align to TRBD2. The CDR3 contains 17 residues. CDR1 and CDR2 (germline): SGDLS, YYNGEE. The CDR3 here is CASSVGPSGRTGGELFF. The CDR3 nucleotides are TGTGCTAGCAGCGTAGGGCCGAGCGGGAGGACGGGCGGGGAGCTGTTTTTT.

The chain joins TRBV7-8 to TRBJ1-4, with TRBD1 identical over 7 bases. CDR1 and CDR2 from the germline V gene are SGHVS and FQNEAQ. The CDR3 contains 15 residues. With V trimmed by 4 bases and J by 6 bases, 8 bases remained unmatched. The CDR3 sequence: CASSYTLGQDEKLFF. In DNA, the CDR3 is TGTGCCAGCAGCTACACTCTCGGACAGGATGAAAAACTGTTTTTT.

This clone is judged medium-sized. The chain couples TRBV4-2 to TRBJ1-3, with D unclear. V gave up 1 base and J gave up 4 bases, with 8 bases separating them. The CDR3 is 14 residues long. The germline CDR1 and CDR2 sequences are LGHNA and YNFKEQ. CDR3 protein: CASSQGLTGNTIYF. CDR3 nucleotide sequence: TGTGCCAGCAGCCAAGGCCTGACAGGAAACACCATATATTTT.

This clone was counted only a few times. The chain couples TRBV27 to TRBJ2-2; 8 bases are a match to TRBD2. This CDR3 region has 15 residues. CDR1 is MNHEY and CDR2 is SMNVEV in the germline V gene (reference sequence). The trim removed 6 bases at V and 1 base at J, leaving 4 bases unmatched. The CDR3 protein is CASRPGLENTGELFF. The CDR3 region has the DNA TGTGCCAGCAGGCCGGGACTAGAGAACACCGGGGAGCTGTTTTTT.